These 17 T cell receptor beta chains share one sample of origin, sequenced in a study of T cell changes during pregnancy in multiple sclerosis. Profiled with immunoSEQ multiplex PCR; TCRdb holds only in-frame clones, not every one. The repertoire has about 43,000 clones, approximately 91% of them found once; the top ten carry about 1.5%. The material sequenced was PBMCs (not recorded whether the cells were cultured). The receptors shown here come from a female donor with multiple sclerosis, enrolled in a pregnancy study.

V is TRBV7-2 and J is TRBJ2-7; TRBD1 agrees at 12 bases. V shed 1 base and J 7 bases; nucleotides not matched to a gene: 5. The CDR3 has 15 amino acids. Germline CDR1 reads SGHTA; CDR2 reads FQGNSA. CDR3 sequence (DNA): TGTGCCAGCAGCTTAGAGGGACAGGGGGCGCAAGAGCAGTACTTC. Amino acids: CASSLEGQGAQEQYF.

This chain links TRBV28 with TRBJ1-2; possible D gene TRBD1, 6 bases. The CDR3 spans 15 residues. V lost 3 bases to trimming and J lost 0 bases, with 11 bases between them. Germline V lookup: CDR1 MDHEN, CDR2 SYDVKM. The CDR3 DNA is TGTGCCAGCAGTTTGGGGGGGGCGACTAACTATGGCTACACCTTC. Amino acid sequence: CASSLGGATNYGYTF.

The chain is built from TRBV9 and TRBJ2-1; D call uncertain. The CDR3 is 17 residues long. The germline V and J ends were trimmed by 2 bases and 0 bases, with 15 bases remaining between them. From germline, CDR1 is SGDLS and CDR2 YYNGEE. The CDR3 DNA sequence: TGTGCCAGCAGCGTTATTCCGTCCTTGAGCTCCTACAATGAGCAGTTCTTC. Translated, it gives CASSVIPSLSSYNEQFF.

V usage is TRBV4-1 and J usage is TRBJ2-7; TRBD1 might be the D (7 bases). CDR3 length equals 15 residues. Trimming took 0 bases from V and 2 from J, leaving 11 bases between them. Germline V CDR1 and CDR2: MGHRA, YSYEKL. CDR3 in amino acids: CASSQEGRGAYEQYF. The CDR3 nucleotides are TGCGCCAGCAGCCAAGAGGGCAGGGGGGCCTACGAGCAGTACTTC.

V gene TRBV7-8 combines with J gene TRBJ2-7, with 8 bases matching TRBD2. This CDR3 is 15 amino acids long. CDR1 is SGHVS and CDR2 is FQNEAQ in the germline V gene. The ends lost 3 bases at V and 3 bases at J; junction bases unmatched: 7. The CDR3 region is CASSFPAGVGYEQYF. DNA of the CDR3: TGTGCCAGCAGCTTCCCAGCGGGAGTAGGCTACGAGCAGTACTTC.

The CDR3 reads CASSHRQGVGADTQYF. In nucleotides, the CDR3 is TGTGCCAGCTCACACCGACAGGGGGTAGGCGCAGATACGCAGTATTTT. The chain carries TRBV18 and TRBJ2-3; 9 positions agree with TRBD1. The CDR3 consists of 16 residues. With 4 bases clipped from V and 4 bases from J, the junction kept 9 bases outside the gene matches. Germline CDR1 reads KGHSH; CDR2 reads LQKENI.

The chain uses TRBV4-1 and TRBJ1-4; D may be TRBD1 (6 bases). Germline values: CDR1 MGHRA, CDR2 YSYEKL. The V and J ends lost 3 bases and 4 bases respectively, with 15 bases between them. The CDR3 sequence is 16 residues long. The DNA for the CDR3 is TGCGCCAGCAGCCAGGCCCCGCGGGGGCTTAATGAAAAACTGTTTTTT. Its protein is CASSQAPRGLNEKLFF.

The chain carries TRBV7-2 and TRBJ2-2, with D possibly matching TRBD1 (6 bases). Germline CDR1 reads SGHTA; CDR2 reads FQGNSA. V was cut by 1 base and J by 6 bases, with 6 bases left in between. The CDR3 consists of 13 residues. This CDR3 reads CASSLEGAGELFF. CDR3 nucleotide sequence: TGTGCCAGCAGCTTAGAGGGGGCCGGGGAGCTGTTTTTT.

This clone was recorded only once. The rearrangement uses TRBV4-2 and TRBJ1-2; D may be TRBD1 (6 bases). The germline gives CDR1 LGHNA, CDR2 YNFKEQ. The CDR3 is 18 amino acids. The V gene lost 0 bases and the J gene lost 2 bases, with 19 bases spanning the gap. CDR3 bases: TGTGCCAGCAGCCAAGACTATTCCCTAGGACAGTTAAACTATGGCTACACCTTC. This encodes CASSQDYSLGQLNYGYTF.

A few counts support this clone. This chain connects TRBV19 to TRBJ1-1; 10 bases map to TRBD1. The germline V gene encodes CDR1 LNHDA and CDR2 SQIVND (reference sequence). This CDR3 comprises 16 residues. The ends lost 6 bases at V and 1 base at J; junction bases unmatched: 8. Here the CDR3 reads CASSIGTGEGNTEAFF. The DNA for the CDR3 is TGTGCCAGTAGCATCGGGACAGGGGAAGGGAACACTGAAGCTTTCTTT.

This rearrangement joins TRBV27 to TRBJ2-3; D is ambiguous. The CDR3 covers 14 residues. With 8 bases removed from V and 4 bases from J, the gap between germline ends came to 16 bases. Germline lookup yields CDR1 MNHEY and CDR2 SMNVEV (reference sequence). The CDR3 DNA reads TGTGCCAGCCCGTGGCCTTTGGGCGCAGATACGCAGTATTTT. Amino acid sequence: CASPWPLGADTQYF.

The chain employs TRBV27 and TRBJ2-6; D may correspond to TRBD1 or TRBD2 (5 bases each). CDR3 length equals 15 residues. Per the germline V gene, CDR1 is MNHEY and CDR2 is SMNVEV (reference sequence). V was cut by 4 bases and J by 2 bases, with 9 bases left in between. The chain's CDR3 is CASSSRGAGANVLTF. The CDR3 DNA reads TGTGCCAGCAGTTCGAGGGGAGCTGGGGCCAACGTCCTGACTTTC.

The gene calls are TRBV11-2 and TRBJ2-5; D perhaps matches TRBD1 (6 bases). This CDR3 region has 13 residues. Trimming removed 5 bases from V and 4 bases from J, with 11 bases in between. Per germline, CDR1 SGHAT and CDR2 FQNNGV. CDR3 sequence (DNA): TGTGCCAGCAGCCTTATCAGGGGAGAGACCCAGTACTTC. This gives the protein CASSLIRGETQYF.

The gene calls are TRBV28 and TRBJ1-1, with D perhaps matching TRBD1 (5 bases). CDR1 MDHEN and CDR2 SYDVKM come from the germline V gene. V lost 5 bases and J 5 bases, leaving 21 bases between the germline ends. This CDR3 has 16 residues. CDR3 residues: CASSIEGRRAGTEAFF. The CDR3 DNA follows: TGTGCCAGCAGTATAGAGGGGCGCAGGGCGGGAACTGAAGCTTTCTTT. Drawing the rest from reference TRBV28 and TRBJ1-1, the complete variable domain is DVKVTQSSRYLVKRTGEKVFLECVQDMDHENMFWYRQDPGLGLRLIYFSYDVKMKEKGDIPEGYSVSREKKERFSLILESASTNQTSMYLCASSIEGRRAGTEAFFGQGTRLTVV.

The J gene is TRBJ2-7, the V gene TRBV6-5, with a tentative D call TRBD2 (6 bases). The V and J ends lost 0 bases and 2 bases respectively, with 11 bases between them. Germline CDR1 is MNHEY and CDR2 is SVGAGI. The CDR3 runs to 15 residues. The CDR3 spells CASSYSTLAAYEQYF. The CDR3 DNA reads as TGTGCCAGCAGTTACTCGACTTTAGCGGCCTACGAGCAGTACTTC.

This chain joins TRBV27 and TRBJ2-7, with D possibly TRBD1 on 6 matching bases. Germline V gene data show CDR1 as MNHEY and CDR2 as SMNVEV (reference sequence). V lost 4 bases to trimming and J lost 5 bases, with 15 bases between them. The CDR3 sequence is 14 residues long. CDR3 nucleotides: TGTGCCAGCAGTTCCTCCACAGGGCCCCACGAGCAGTACTTC. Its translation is CASSSSTGPHEQYF.

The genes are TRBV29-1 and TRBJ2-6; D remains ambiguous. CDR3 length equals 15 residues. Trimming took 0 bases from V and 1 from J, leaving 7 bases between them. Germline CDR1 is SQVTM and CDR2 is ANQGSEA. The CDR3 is CSVEDLGSGANVLTF. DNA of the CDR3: TGCAGCGTTGAAGATCTCGGGTCTGGGGCCAACGTCCTGACTTTC.